This T cell receptor (beta chain) was documented in a study of tumor-infiltrating lymphocytes in primary liver carcinoma. The source of the blood RNA was unsorted whole blood, and germline DNA was extracted as well. With a constant-region primer, TCR beta cDNA was made from 450 to 550 ng of total RNA. ARM-PCR, slightly modified, supplied the TCR beta libraries through three nested multiplex PCR rounds. The study ran its first two PCR rounds for roughly 11 cycles each, using TRBV1-TRBV30 forward primers and a C-beta reverse primer. A single record per CDR3 protein comes from TCRdb applying MiXCR to the multiplex PCR reads. The sample yields around 330,000 distinct CDR3 sequences, 50% to 60% seen once. Germline V lookup: CDR1 SQVTM, CDR2 ANQGSEA. The CDR3 length is 15 residues.

The source is a woman between 25 and 40 years old with primary liver carcinoma and hepatitis B virus infection. The J gene is TRBJ2-3, the V gene TRBV29-1; D not resolved. Specimen: peripheral blood. CDR3 residues: CSHLGSSRSTDTQYF. The CDR3 DNA sequence: TGCAGTCACCTCGGAAGTTCAAGAAGCACAGATACGCAGTATTTT.